Here is one T cell receptor beta chain with its context. Its target is not known. This sample is part of a study of cytomegalovirus exposure and HLA in healthy donors. Study overall: A subsequent analysis stated that the approximately 120 validation repertoires were run on the same platform as the roughly 620 first-cohort repertoires. Study observations and caveats: Under in vitro conditions, a few CMV-associated chains were confirmed as specific for CMV antigens.

The repertoire was sequenced with immunoSEQ multiplex PCR; TCRdb's copy has only in-frame clones and lacks some. This sample has some 68,000 clones, with just under 95% found just once. The sequencing input was PBMCs. The TCR was taken from a man in his late teens or twenties in good health and CMV-seropositive.

The CDR3 sequence: CASSISGADGQETQYF. The CDR3 DNA is TGTGCCAGTAGTATAAGTGGGGCCGATGGACAAGAGACCCAGTACTTC. The chain uses TRBV19 and TRBJ2-5; possibly TRBD1 for D (5 bases). Germline loops: CDR1 LNHDA, CDR2 SQIVND (reference sequence). Deletions cut 2 bases from V and 2 bases from J, with 15 bases between. This CDR3 contains 16 residues.